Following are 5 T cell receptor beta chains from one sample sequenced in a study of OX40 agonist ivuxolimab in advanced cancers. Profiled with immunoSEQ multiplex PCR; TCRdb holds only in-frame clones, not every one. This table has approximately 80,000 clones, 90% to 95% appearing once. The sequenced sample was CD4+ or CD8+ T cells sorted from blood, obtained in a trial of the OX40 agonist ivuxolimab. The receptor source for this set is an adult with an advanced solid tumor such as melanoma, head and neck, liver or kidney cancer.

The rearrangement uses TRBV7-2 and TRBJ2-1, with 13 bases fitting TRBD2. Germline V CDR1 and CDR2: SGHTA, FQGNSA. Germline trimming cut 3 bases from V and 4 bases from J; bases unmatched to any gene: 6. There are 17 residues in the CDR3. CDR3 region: CASSFGLAGVGYNEQFF. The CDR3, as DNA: TGTGCCAGCAGCTTCGGACTAGCGGGGGTTGGGTACAATGAGCAGTTCTTC.

Written as DNA, the CDR3 is TGTGCCAGCAGTGCCCCGGGCACCGGGGAGCTGTTTTTT. This sequence encodes CASSAPGTGELFF. This rearrangement joins TRBV6-4 to TRBJ2-2; D is ambiguous. The CDR3 has 13 amino acids. Trimming removed 4 bases from V and 4 bases from J, with 7 bases in between. The germline V gene encodes CDR1 MRHNA and CDR2 SNTAGT.

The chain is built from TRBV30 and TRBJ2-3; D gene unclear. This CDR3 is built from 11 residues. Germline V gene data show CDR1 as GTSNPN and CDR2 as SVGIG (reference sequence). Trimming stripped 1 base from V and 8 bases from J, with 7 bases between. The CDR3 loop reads CAWSDTFTQYF. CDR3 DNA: TGTGCCTGGAGTGACACCTTTACGCAGTATTTT.

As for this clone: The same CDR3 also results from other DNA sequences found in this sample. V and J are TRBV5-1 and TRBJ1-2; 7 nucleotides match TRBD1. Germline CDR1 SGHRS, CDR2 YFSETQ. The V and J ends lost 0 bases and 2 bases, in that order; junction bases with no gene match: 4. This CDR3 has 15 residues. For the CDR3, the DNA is TGCGCCAGCAGCTTGGAGGGGGCGCCCAACTATGGCTACACCTTC. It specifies CASSLEGAPNYGYTF.

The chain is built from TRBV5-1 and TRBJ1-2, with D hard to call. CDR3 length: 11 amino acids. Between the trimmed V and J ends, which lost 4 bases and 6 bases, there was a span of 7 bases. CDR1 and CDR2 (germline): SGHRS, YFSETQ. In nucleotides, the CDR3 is TGCGCCAGCAGCACCCTGAATGGCTACACCTTC. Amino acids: CASSTLNGYTF.